This is a list of T cell receptor beta chains from one sample in a study of shared clonotypes between healthy human individuals. The table came from immunoSEQ multiplex PCR; TCRdb's copy has only in-frame clones and leaves some out. The sample consists of 1.5 million to 2.5 million clones, about 95% of them appearing once. Sample: naive CD8+ T cells sorted from blood. The origin of the receptors is a man between 18 and 35 years old in good health. The CDR3 runs from the conserved cysteine through the conserved F or W. A D gene is named only where the DNA matches it firmly. For some rows the clone size is stated as once, few or many, or as a class when expanded; others skip it.

D gene,clone size,V gene,J gene,CDR3 DNA,CDR3 protein
TRBD1,-,TRBV9,TRBJ1-4,TGTGCCAGCAGCGTTTCCGGGACAGCTAATGAAAAACTGTTTTTT,CASSVSGTANEKLFF
-,-,TRBV4-1,TRBJ2-5,TGCGCCAGCAGACGGACAGAAAAAGAGACCCAGTACTTC,CASRRTEKETQYF
TRBD1,-,TRBV30,TRBJ2-7,TGTGCCTGGAGTGTAATGGAGACAGGGGGCAGTGAGCAGTACTTC,CAWSVMETGGSEQYF
-,-,TRBV28,TRBJ2-3,TGTGCCAGCAGCCGGGGGCCCCTCACAGATACGCAGTATTTT,CASSRGPLTDTQYF
TRBD1,-,TRBV18,TRBJ1-2,TGTGCCAGCTCACCACCGGACAGGGACAACTATGGCTACACCTTC,CASSPPDRDNYGYTF
TRBD1,-,TRBV18,TRBJ2-7,TGTGCCAGCTCACCCGTCGACAGGGCGCCCCACGAGCAGTACTTC,CASSPVDRAPHEQYF
-,-,TRBV9,TRBJ2-1,TGTGCCAGCAGCGACCCCGACAGCAATGAGCAGTTCTTC,CASSDPDSNEQFF
TRBD2,once,TRBV27,TRBJ2-1,TGTGCCAGCAGTCACGGACGGGGGGCCTACAATGAGCAGTTCTTC,CASSHGRGAYNEQFF
TRBD1,-,TRBV4-1,TRBJ2-2,TGCGCCAGCAGCCAAGTCGGGACAGGGTGGACCGGGGAGCTGTTTTTT,CASSQVGTGWTGELFF
-,-,TRBV29-1,TRBJ1-2,TGCAGCGTTGAAATAACAGGTCCTACTTTCCCTAACTATGGCTACACCTTC,CSVEITGPTFPNYGYTF
-,-,TRBV18,TRBJ1-6,TGTGCCAGCTCAATCGACAGAACCTATAATTCACCCCTCCACTTT,CASSIDRTYNSPLHF
-,-,TRBV9,TRBJ2-3,TGTGCCAGCACCACTGGGGGGGCTAGCACAGATACGCAGTATTTT,CASTTGGASTDTQYF
-,-,TRBV28,TRBJ1-5,TGTGCCAGCAGTATAAGAAATAGCAATCAGCCCCAGCATTTT,CASSIRNSNQPQHF
-,-,TRBV19,TRBJ2-3,TGTGCCGCTGGCAGTCACACAGATACGCAGTATTTT,CAAGSHTDTQYF
-,-,TRBV5-6,TRBJ2-7,TGTGCCAGCAGCTTGGACAGGGAGGCCTACGAGCAGTACTTC,CASSLDREAYEQYF
-,-,TRBV7-3,TRBJ1-2,TGTGCCAGCAGCCCCATAATAATGGGGGGGAAGCTTGACTATGGCTACACCTTC,CASSPIIMGGKLDYGYTF
-,-,TRBV6-5,TRBJ2-7,TGTGCCAGCAGTCCCGACGGGTACGAGCAGTACTTC,CASSPDGYEQYF
-,-,TRBV29-1,TRBJ1-1,TGCAGCGTTGACGCGGGGGCAGACACTGAAGCTTTCTTT,CSVDAGADTEAFF
-,-,TRBV7-9,TRBJ2-7,TGTGCCAGCAGCCCTGGGGGATCCGAGCAGTACTTC,CASSPGGSEQYF
-,-,TRBV7-9,TRBJ2-7,TGTGCCAGCAGCCCTCCTGATTCCTACGAGCAGTACTTC,CASSPPDSYEQYF
-,-,TRBV4-3,TRBJ2-5,TGCGCCAGCAGCCGCATCCATAATTCACAAGAGACCCAGTACTTC,CASSRIHNSQETQYF
TRBD1,-,TRBV2,TRBJ1-1,TGTGCCAGCAGTCCTGAATATCGACAGGGAAGCACTGAAGCTTTCTTT,CASSPEYRQGSTEAFF
TRBD2,-,TRBV4-3,TRBJ2-7,TGCGCCAGCAGCCCCTCGGCGGGAGGGCCTAACGAGCAGTACTTC,CASSPSAGGPNEQYF
TRBD1,-,TRBV19,TRBJ1-1,TGTGCCAGTAGCCTACAGGGGTTGAACACTGAAGCTTTCTTT,CASSLQGLNTEAFF
TRBD1,-,TRBV19,TRBJ1-2,TGTGCCAGTAGTATATGGGTCCGCGGGACAGACTTTGGCTACACCTTC,CASSIWVRGTDFGYTF
-,-,TRBV11-2,TRBJ2-1,TGTGCCAGCAGCTTAGTGGTCGCTGAGCAGTTCTTC,CASSLVVAEQFF
-,-,TRBV10-1,TRBJ1-2,TGCGCCAGCAGTGATAACGGGACACCCGAAGCCTATGGCTACACCTTC,CASSDNGTPEAYGYTF
-,-,TRBV2,TRBJ1-6,TGTGCCAGCTCGGAAGGAGGCTGGGGTAATTCACCCCTCCACTTT,CASSEGGWGNSPLHF
TRBD2,-,TRBV7-2,TRBJ2-5,TGTGCCAGCAGCCCCCGGACTAGCGGGGGGGGGCCTCAAGAGACCCAGTACTTC,CASSPRTSGGGPQETQYF
TRBD2,-,TRBV2,TRBJ2-3,TGTGCCAGCAGTGACCTACTAGCGGGGACCACAGATACGCAGTATTTT,CASSDLLAGTTDTQYF
TRBD1,-,TRBV15,TRBJ2-7,TGTGCCACCGAAAAGGGACAGGGCTACGAGCAGTACTTC,CATEKGQGYEQYF
TRBD1,-,TRBV4-1,TRBJ2-5,TGCGCCAGCAGCCTAGACAGGGTACAAGAGACCCAGTACTTC,CASSLDRVQETQYF
-,-,TRBV28,TRBJ1-5,TGTGCCAGCAAAAGAGGGTATAGCAATCAGCCCCAGCATTTT,CASKRGYSNQPQHF
-,-,TRBV2,TRBJ2-7,TGTGCCAGCAGTGAAGGTTTGGAGGGGTCAAGCTCCTACGAGCAGTACTTC,CASSEGLEGSSSYEQYF
TRBD1,-,TRBV13,TRBJ2-3,TGTGCCAGCAGCACAGGTCCCGGGACAGGGGGGTATACGCAGTATTTT,CASSTGPGTGGYTQYF
-,-,TRBV4-3,TRBJ2-7,TGCGCCAGCAGCCCCGACGGAGCGGGCTACGAGCAGTACTTC,CASSPDGAGYEQYF
-,once,TRBV7-9,TRBJ2-7,TGTGCCAGCAGCTTAGGGGAGGAGAAGCAGTACTTC,CASSLGEEKQYF
-,-,TRBV6-1,TRBJ1-3,TGTGCCAGCAGTGAACGCCTAACAGGGTCCTCTGGAAACACCATATATTTT,CASSERLTGSSGNTIYF
TRBD2,-,TRBV6-1,TRBJ2-5,TGTGCCAGCAGTCTAGCGGGAGGGCGAGAGACCCAGTACTTC,CASSLAGGRETQYF
TRBD1,-,TRBV19,TRBJ2-3,TGTGCCAGTAGATCAGGGGGCGCAGATACGCAGTATTTT,CASRSGGADTQYF
-,-,TRBV27,TRBJ1-2,TGTGCCAGCAGTACCGACAGCGCCGGGCGTTATAACTATGGCTACACCTTC,CASSTDSAGRYNYGYTF
-,-,TRBV11-2,TRBJ1-2,TGTGCCAGCAGCTTAGCATACGCCAGGGCCGACGGCTACACCTTC,CASSLAYARADGYTF
-,-,TRBV6-6,TRBJ1-2,TGTGCCAGCAGTTACTCGATTGGGGCACCCGAGGGCGGCTACACCTTC,CASSYSIGAPEGGYTF
TRBD1,-,TRBV13,TRBJ2-6,TGTGCCAGCAGCTCTAGGGGGACAGGGGCCACATCTGGGGCCAACGTCCTGACTTTC,CASSSRGTGATSGANVLTF
-,-,TRBV30,TRBJ1-4,TGTGCCTGGAGTCCCGGGGGAGAAAAACTGTTTTTT,CAWSPGGEKLFF
-,-,TRBV29-1,TRBJ2-1,TGCAGCGTTGAACGAGGGAGTAACCACTACAATGAGCAGTTCTTC,CSVERGSNHYNEQFF
-,-,TRBV5-1,TRBJ2-1,TGCGCCAGCAATTTGGCGGGGAACTACAATGAGCAGTTCTTC,CASNLAGNYNEQFF
-,-,TRBV9,TRBJ1-2,TGTGCCAGCAGCCCTCTGATCGATGGGGACTTAGGTGATGGCTACACCTTC,CASSPLIDGDLGDGYTF
-,-,TRBV11-2,TRBJ2-5,TGTGCCAGCAGCTCCTCTCCGGGGGACTTTGGCGGTCAAGAGACCCAGTACTTC,CASSSSPGDFGGQETQYF
-,-,TRBV5-1,TRBJ2-7,TGCGCCAGCAGCTTCGACAGTGCCTTATACGAGCAGTACTTC,CASSFDSALYEQYF
TRBD2,-,TRBV27,TRBJ2-1,TGTGCCAGCAGTCCCGTCGTCGTGGCTAGCGGGAGAAGCTCCTACAATGAGCAGTTCTTC,CASSPVVVASGRSSYNEQFF
-,-,TRBV27,TRBJ2-7,TGTGCCAGCAGTTTATTACCCGGCCGGAGCTCCTACGAGCAGTACTTC,CASSLLPGRSSYEQYF